The 4 T cell receptor beta chains below all came from one sample that was sequenced in a study of persistence of HIV-infected CD4 T cells. The immunoSEQ assay was version 4, run in survey mode. Produced via immunoSEQ multiplex PCR; TCRdb's table is partial and in-frame only. The sample yields about 36,000 clones, about 81% seen once. The antigens of these receptors remain unknown. The stimulus was an HIV-1 Gag 15-mer peptide pool, about 1 ug/peptide/mL. Sorted nonresponding memory CD4+ T cells were CD40L-negative, CD69-negative, CD45RO-high. The material was cultured CD4+ T cells from PBMCs, obtained from a patient who received antiretroviral therapy. The receptor source for this set is an adult with HIV. The donor label of this sample is uncertain.

The rearrangement links TRBV5-1 to TRBJ2-5; possible D gene TRBD1, 6 bases. The CDR3 covers 15 residues. Germline loops: CDR1 SGHRS, CDR2 YFSETQ. Trimming removed 5 bases at V and 1 base at J, with 15 bases between. For the CDR3, the DNA is TGCGCCAGCAGGGTTGGGGGCGGTACCCAAGAGACCCAGTACTTC. This encodes CASRVGGGTQETQYF.

V and J are TRBV5-1 and TRBJ1-2; D gene ambiguous. Trimming took 0 bases from V and 8 from J, leaving 20 bases between them. The germline CDR1 and CDR2 sequences are SGHRS and YFSETQ. This CDR3 comprises 16 residues. CDR3 DNA sequence: TGCGCCAGCAGCTTGGAAATCCTACAACTTCTAAAGGGCTACACCTTC. Residues: CASSLEILQLLKGYTF.

V gene TRBV5-4 combines with J gene TRBJ1-5, with no clear D. The V gene's germline CDR1 is SGHNT and CDR2 YYREEE (reference sequence). The ends were cut back, 2 bases at V and 2 bases at J, with 8 bases in the middle. There are 14 residues in the CDR3. The CDR3 loop reads CASSLGRGNQPQHF. The CDR3, as DNA: TGTGCCAGCAGCTTAGGACGGGGCAATCAGCCCCAGCATTTT.

The chain employs TRBV7-8 and TRBJ2-1; D could derive from TRBD1 or TRBD2 (5 bases each). The V end lost 2 bases, the J end lost 0 bases, and 11 bases lay between the germline ends. Germline V CDR1 and CDR2: SGHVS, FQNEAQ. CDR3 length: 16 amino acids. The CDR3: CASSLPGGGSYNEQFF. CDR3 coding DNA: TGTGCCAGCAGCTTACCCGGTGGGGGCTCCTACAATGAGCAGTTCTTC.